The clone carrying this T cell receptor (beta chain) was seen just once. Antigen specificity is unknown. The data derive from a study of radiotherapy plus CTLA-4 blockade in lung cancer. Study information: Disease control was seen in 31% of patients, objective responses in approximately 20%.

Clones were read by immunoSEQ multiplex PCR, and TCRdb kept only the in-frame ones, dropping some. Seen here are 43,000 or so clones, 73% observed once, and the top ten hold 3.5% to 4%. The study gave focal radiation plus ipilimumab CTLA-4 blockade to patients with chemo-refractory metastatic non-small-cell lung cancer. This CDR3 is 15 amino acids long. In germline, CDR1 is SNHLY, CDR2 FYNNEI. V lost 1 base to trimming and J lost 7 bases, with 15 bases between them. Study-level points and caveats: TCR clones from tumors expanded in blood after radiotherapy plus ipilimumab. Alongside interferon-beta, early blood T cell clone dynamics were reportedly the best predictor of response.

The rearrangement links TRBV2 to TRBJ2-3, with D possibly being TRBD2 (6 bases). The source material was peripheral blood, sampled from a patient treated with radiotherapy plus ipilimumab. The clonotype originates from a human donor with non-small cell lung cancer who had a complete response to radiotherapy plus ipilimumab. The DNA of the CDR3 is TGTGCCAGCAGTGAAGAAGGGGTCGGGAGTTATACGCAGTATTTT. The encoded protein is CASSEEGVGSYTQYF. Looking up the rest from reference TRBV2 and TRBJ2-3 gives the full variable domain: EPEVTQTPSHQVTQMGQEVILRCVPISNHLYFYWYRQILGQKVEFLVSFYNNEISEKSEIFDDQFSVERPDGSNFTLKIRSTKLEDSAMYFCASSEEGVGSYTQYFGPGTRLTVL.